This T cell receptor beta chain was captured in a study of blood T cell repertoires in COVID-19. Study information: Material from acute and convalescent COVID-19 was sourced from the United States, Italy and Spain. Sources were T cells, B-cell-depleted T cells, or PBMCs; the material itself was cDNA or gDNA.

Per the original methods: Amplification from reference gene primers served as the basis for estimated nucleated cell counts. TCRdb keeps only in-frame clones here, not all; method: immunoSEQ multiplex PCR. The V and J calls and the clone size are those of that table, but D and trimming were determined from the DNA. The sample has more than 200,000 clones, more than 60% seen once; the top ten hold over 3%. V was pared by 4 bases and J by 0 bases, with 18 bases between. The CDR3 runs to 17 residues. Germline lookup yields CDR1 KGHSH and CDR2 LQKENI. The TCR comes from a woman between 40 and 55 years old with active or convalescent COVID-19. The specimen was peripheral blood. This chain links TRBV18 with TRBJ1-2, with no clear D. CDR3 sequence reads: CASSLYMQEEANYGYTF. Here the CDR3 DNA reads TGTGCCAGCTCACTATATATGCAGGAAGAAGCTAACTATGGCTACACCTTC.